Listed here is a single TCR beta chain. Antigen specificity is unknown. There are 14 residues in the CDR3. Trimming stripped 4 bases from V and 7 bases from J, with 17 bases between. Germline V gene sequence: CDR1 SGDLS, CDR2 YYNGEE. Vbeta (60) and Jbeta (13) primers were used in the PCR. Some clones are missing from TCRdb's copy, which holds only in-frame ones; the method was immunoSEQ multiplex PCR. The sample lists roughly 100,000 clones, 83% occurring once. The data are from a study of cytomegalovirus exposure and HLA in healthy donors. Whole-study findings and limits: Productive rates of about 90% or about 30% were seen for most TCR beta V segments in an earlier analysis.

The material sequenced was PBMCs. This sequence joins TRBV9 and TRBJ1-2; unclear D gene. This clonotype originated in a man aged 18 to 35 in good health and CMV-seronegative. CDR3 region: CASSFRTRAGGYTF. CDR3 nucleotides: TGTGCCAGCAGCTTTCGGACCCGGGCGGGTGGCTACACCTTC.